The T cell receptor beta chain described here comes from a study of control samples from healthy donors and cancer patients. V was cut by 5 bases and J by 8 bases, with 19 bases left in between. The V gene's germline CDR1 is MDHEN and CDR2 SYDVKM. The CDR3 has 15 amino acids. Data came from immunoSEQ multiplex PCR; TCRdb stores just in-frame clones and leaves some out. Of 400,000 to 500,000 clones listed, around 90% were seen once; the top ten hold approximately 6.3%. The gene calls are TRBV28 and TRBJ2-1; possible D gene TRBD2, 6 bases. This receptor was obtained from a man aged 40-55 years with head and neck cancer. The sequenced sample was PBMCs. In nucleotides, the CDR3 is TGTGCCAGCAGTCAGGGACTTCTTACTGCGGATGAGCAGTTCTTC. Its translation is CASSQGLLTADEQFF. The full variable domain, in which reference TRBV28 and TRBJ2-1 provide the parts outside the CDR3, is DVKVTQSSRYLVKRTGEKVFLECVQDMDHENMFWYRQDPGLGLRLIYFSYDVKMKEKGDIPEGYSVSREKKERFSLILESASTNQTSMYLCASSQGLLTADEQFFGPGTRLTVL.